This passage covers 9 T cell receptor beta chains from one sample sequenced in a study of blood T cell repertoires in COVID-19. The repertoire was sequenced with immunoSEQ multiplex PCR; TCRdb's copy has only in-frame clones and lacks some. Here the sample spans 150,000 to 200,000 clones, approximately 89% being singletons. The specimen was PBMCs or T cells enriched from blood (not recorded which). Receptor source: a woman between 40 and 55 years old with acute COVID-19.

The CDR3: CASKRTGGSTEAFF. The CDR3 DNA reads as TGCGCCAGCAAGCGGACAGGGGGTAGCACTGAAGCTTTCTTT. V usage is TRBV10-2 and J usage is TRBJ1-1, with TRBD1 identical over 10 bases. J gave up 4 bases and V 7 bases, and 6 bases lay outside the gene matches. The V gene's germline CDR1 is WSHSY and CDR2 SAAADI. The CDR3 has 14 amino acids.

The genes are TRBV6-1 and TRBJ1-4; D gene uncertain. Germline V gene lookup returns CDR1 MNHNS and CDR2 SASEGT. V was clipped by 1 base and J by 7 bases, with 10 bases between them. The CDR3 covers 14 residues. Here the CDR3 reads CASSEGIGVEKLFF. CDR3 bases: TGTGCCAGCAGTGAAGGTATCGGGGTTGAAAAACTGTTTTTT.

The rearrangement joins TRBV5-1 to TRBJ1-2; possibly TRBD1 for D (5 bases). Germline assignment: CDR1 SGHRS and CDR2 YFSETQ. This CDR3 is built from 14 residues. Trimming removed 0 bases at V and 4 bases at J, with 10 bases between. CDR3: CASSLGQGSYGYTF. The CDR3 region has the DNA TGCGCCAGCAGCTTGGGCCAGGGCTCCTATGGCTACACCTTC.

The genes are TRBV7-2 and TRBJ2-5; tentative D call: TRBD2 (5 bases). The germline CDR1 and CDR2 sequences are SGHTA and FQGNSA. Trimming pared 4 bases from V and 7 bases from J, leaving 10 bases between. This CDR3 has 12 amino acids. CDR3 loop: CASSYEGVTQYF. CDR3 nucleotides: TGTGCCAGCAGCTACGAGGGTGTGACCCAGTACTTC. Complete variable domain (other parts from reference TRBV7-2 and TRBJ2-5): GAGVSQSPSNKVTEKGKDVELRCDPISGHTALYWYRQSLGQGLEFLIYFQGNSAPDKSGLPSDRFSAERTGGSVSTLTIQRTQQEDSAVYLCASSYEGVTQYFGPGTRLLVL.

On this clone: Other nucleotide sequences in the sample specify the same CDR3. CDR3 region: CASLSSYNSPLHF. The CDR3 DNA sequence: TGTGCCAGTCTCAGCTCCTATAATTCACCCCTCCACTTT. V and J are TRBV6-5 and TRBJ1-6; D is unresolved. Germline V lookup: CDR1 MNHEY, CDR2 SVGAGI. This CDR3 contains 13 residues. The V end lost 9 bases, the J end lost 0 bases, and 6 bases lay between the germline ends.

The rearrangement joins TRBV6-5 to TRBJ1-4; the D gene is possibly TRBD1 (5 bases). CDR1 is MNHEY and CDR2 is SVGAGI in the germline V gene. This CDR3 is built from 14 residues. V lost 6 bases to trimming and J lost 8 bases, with 16 bases between them. Here the CDR3 DNA reads TGTGCCAGCAGCCGGACAATAAATTCCGAAAAACTGTTTTTT. Amino acids: CASSRTINSEKLFF.

This chain joins TRBV7-9 and TRBJ2-3; TRBD2 might be the D (6 bases). Germline loops: CDR1 SEHNR, CDR2 FQNEAQ (reference sequence). The V end was cut by 6 bases, the J end by 1 base, with 8 bases between. The CDR3 covers 13 residues. The CDR3 loop is CASRPSGTDTQYF. CDR3 coding DNA: TGTGCCAGCAGGCCTAGCGGCACAGATACGCAGTATTTT.

The genes are TRBV5-4 and TRBJ2-1; 8 nucleotides line up with TRBD2. The V and J ends lost 0 bases and 5 bases, in that order; junction bases with no gene match: 13. The CDR3 sequence is 18 residues long. CDR1 and CDR2 (germline): SGHNT, YYREEE (reference sequence). CDR3 region: CASSLEVGRAGRNNEQFF. For the CDR3, the DNA is TGTGCCAGCAGCTTGGAGGTCGGGAGGGCCGGGAGGAACAATGAGCAGTTCTTC.

This chain joins TRBV7-6 and TRBJ2-5, with D possibly matching TRBD2 (6 bases). Trimming took off 7 bases at V and 1 base at J, with 16 bases between the two ends. The CDR3 runs to 15 residues. Germline CDR1 SGHVS, CDR2 FNYEAQ. The CDR3 is CASTQGGGAQETQYF. The DNA for the CDR3 is TGTGCCAGCACCCAGGGAGGCGGGGCCCAAGAGACCCAGTACTTC.